The clone carrying this T cell receptor beta chain has just a few counts. Its antigen is not known. The data were taken from a study of cytomegalovirus exposure and HLA in healthy donors. Background on the study: In a later analysis, it was reported that the approximately 120 validation repertoires had been produced on the same platform as the 700 or so repertoires belonging to the first cohort. Notes on the study in general: Overall, approximately 150 TCR beta chains were annotated as cytomegalovirus-associated.

CDR1 SGHNT and CDR2 YYREEE come from the germline V gene (reference sequence). This CDR3 region has 15 residues. Between the trimmed V and J ends, which lost 0 bases and 8 bases, there was a span of 15 bases. The donors were in the approximately 120-subject validation cohort; that cohort was separate from the roughly 620-subject first cohort. Produced via immunoSEQ multiplex PCR; TCRdb's table is partial and in-frame only. The sample gives roughly 170,000 clones, 84% of which show up once; approximately 3% is in the top ten. The material sequenced was PBMCs. The chain is built from TRBV5-4 and TRBJ2-4, with no clear D. The sequence was collected from a woman aged 18-30 years in good health and CMV-seropositive. The CDR3 coding sequence is TGTGCCAGCAGCTTGGCCAATGCCGGCGGAGACATTCAGTACTTC. This gives the protein CASSLANAGGDIQYF.